This T cell receptor beta chain was sequenced for a study of identical twins. Study-level findings and limits: Zero-insertion analyses were open to partial confounding by invariant MAIT and iNKT cells.

Details on this clonotype: Its specificity is not known.

Using its own MiXCR run on the 5' RACE reads, TCRdb lists one record per CDR3 protein. The table shows about 260,000 distinct CDR3 sequences, with approximately 7% occurring only once. Germline values: CDR1 MNHNS, CDR2 SASEGT. The CDR3 consists of 15 residues. Trimming cost V 8 bases and J 8 bases, with 22 bases left between them. The sample also formed part of further work on yellow fever vaccine responses in identical twins.

The chain links TRBV6-1 to TRBJ2-1; a weak D match, TRBD1 (6 bases). This clonotype was sampled from a young woman in good health. Specimen: memory (CD45RO+) T cells sorted from blood. CDR3 sequence reads: CASSLDRLSSYEQFF. The CDR3 nucleotides read TGTGCCAGCTCTCTAGACAGGCTGTCTTCTTATGAGCAGTTCTTC.